This T cell receptor beta chain was identified during a study of shared clonotypes between healthy human individuals. Study conclusions and caveats: Generally, naive subsets (rather than memory subsets) showed larger estimated richness.

Across several immunoSEQ plates, the genomic DNA of each subset was split evenly. The input for sorted-subset replicate PCRs was around 210 ng DNA, tens of thousands of T cell genomes. Sequencing was performed with immunoSEQ multiplex PCR; in TCRdb, only in-frame clones are kept and a portion is missing. The sample shows about 1.1 million clones, around 82% of them seen only once. As for this clone: The antigen is undetermined.

V lost 5 bases and J 1 base, leaving 13 bases between the germline ends. The CDR3 consists of 15 residues. Looked up from germline, CDR1 is SGHVS and CDR2 is FQNEAQ. The source material was memory CD4+ T cells from PBMCs. As to subset: CD45RA-negative fraction. The TCR sequence derives from a man aged 18 to 29 in good health. Some clones in this sample may be carry-over from other donors' samples. The V call is TRBV7-8, the J call TRBJ2-3; D is unresolved. CDR3 amino acids: CASSVVGVRTDTQYF. CDR3 nucleotide sequence: TGTGCCAGCAGCGTCGTCGGAGTGCGCACAGATACGCAGTATTTT.